This paragraph reports one T cell receptor beta chain. Its antigen is still unknown. The entry originates in a study of PD-1 blockade in classical Hodgkin lymphoma. Whole-study results and caveats: Reasons behind the repertoire differences stay unclear, perhaps disease activity or earlier therapy.

Brentuximab vedotin exposure varied, and every patient relapsed after autologous stem cell transplantation. Purified CD4+ T cells were obtained from thawed PBMCs through magnetic negative selection. Only in-frame clones appear in the TCRdb table, and some are missing; sequencing was by immunoSEQ multiplex PCR. The sample lists fewer than 7,500 clones; about 77% were seen once. This sequence originates from a human donor with classical Hodgkin lymphoma. The sample was CD4+ T cells from blood, taken at baseline.

The chain's CDR3 is CATSRDVGTNTGELFF. The CDR3 nucleotides read TGTGCCACCAGCAGAGATGTCGGCACGAACACCGGGGAGCTGTTTTTT. The rearrangement joins TRBV15 to TRBJ2-2; D remains unclear. The CDR3 has 16 residues. The V and J ends lost 0 bases and 0 bases respectively, with 8 bases between them. Per the germline V gene, CDR1 is LNHNV and CDR2 is YYDKDF (reference sequence).